Below are 25 T cell receptor beta chains sequenced from a single sample in a study of blood T cell repertoires in COVID-19. Only in-frame clones appear in the TCRdb table, and some are missing; sequencing was by immunoSEQ multiplex PCR. The table has around 80,000 clones, over 65% seen once. The sample comprised peripheral blood. All receptors derive from a man aged 45-60 years with active or convalescent COVID-19.

The gene calls are TRBV6-5 and TRBJ1-1, with D possibly matching TRBD1 (5 bases). The V gene lost 6 bases and the J gene lost 6 bases, with 14 bases spanning the gap. Germline V gene lookup returns CDR1 MNHEY and CDR2 SVGAGI. This CDR3 contains 13 residues. CDR3: CASRGPRGSEAFF. CDR3 in DNA: TGTGCCAGCAGGGGCCCCCGGGGGTCTGAAGCTTTCTTT.

V gene TRBV9 combines with J gene TRBJ2-1; a possible D gene is TRBD2 (6 bases). Germline V gene sequence: CDR1 SGDLS, CDR2 YYNGEE. Trimming cost V 0 bases and J 0 bases, with 7 bases left between them. The CDR3 is 15 amino acids. CDR3 sequence: CASSVAGVSYNEQFF. The CDR3 DNA follows: TGTGCCAGCAGCGTAGCGGGAGTCTCCTACAATGAGCAGTTCTTC.

This clone came up once. The rearrangement links TRBV14 to TRBJ2-3, with 9 bases that match TRBD1. The CDR3 sequence is 16 residues long. Germline V CDR1 and CDR2: SGHDN, FVKESK. The junction had 5 bases not matched to a gene; V was cut back by 3 bases and J by 1 base. As DNA, the CDR3 is TGTGCCAGCAGCCACCTACAGGGGGCTCGCACAGATACGCAGTATTTT. Translating it yields CASSHLQGARTDTQYF.

The chain carries TRBV6-1 and TRBJ2-6, with D perhaps TRBD2 (7 bases). The ends were cut back, 2 bases at V and 1 base at J, with 9 bases in the middle. Germline V gene data show CDR1 as MNHNS and CDR2 as SASEGT. The CDR3 has 16 residues. CDR3 nucleotide sequence: TGTGCCAGCAGTGAAAGGGGGGGTTCTGGGGCCAACGTCCTGACTTTC. It codes for CASSERGGSGANVLTF.

V gene TRBV18 combines with J gene TRBJ1-6; 8 nucleotides line up with TRBD1. In germline, CDR1 is KGHSH, CDR2 LQKENI. Germline trimming cut 6 bases from V and 3 bases from J; bases unmatched to any gene: 4. This CDR3 contains 15 residues. The CDR3 spells CASSAGQGYNSPLHF. The CDR3 coding sequence is TGTGCCAGCTCGGCAGGACAGGGCTATAATTCACCCCTCCACTTT.

The chain recombines TRBV6-5 with TRBJ2-7, with TRBD1 identical over 10 bases. The germline V gene has CDR1 MNHEY and CDR2 SVGAGI. CDR3 length: 16 residues. With 4 bases clipped from V and 3 bases from J, the junction kept 9 bases outside the gene matches. The CDR3 is CASSSFGQGGFYEQYF. The CDR3 DNA is TGTGCCAGCAGTTCTTTCGGACAGGGGGGTTTCTACGAGCAGTACTTC.

V is TRBV6-1 and J is TRBJ2-5; D is ambiguous. CDR3 length equals 14 residues. Deletions cut 3 bases from V and 5 bases from J, with 13 bases between. The germline V gene has CDR1 MNHNS and CDR2 SASEGT. In DNA form, the CDR3 reads TGTGCCAGCAGTGACCCCGGTCTCAGGGAGACCCAGTACTTC. It encodes CASSDPGLRETQYF.

This clone has only a few counts. The chain combines TRBV24-1 with TRBJ1-2; 8 positions agree with TRBD1. The CDR3 consists of 16 residues. Germline V gene sequence: CDR1 KGHDR, CDR2 SFDVKD. V dropped 2 bases and J dropped 3; count of bases not matched to a gene: 7. Written as DNA, the CDR3 is TGTGCCACCAGTGATTCACTCGCAGGGGGCGACTATGGCTACACCTTC. It is translated as CATSDSLAGGDYGYTF.

This sequence joins TRBV5-8 and TRBJ2-1; 10 positions match TRBD2. This CDR3 comprises 15 residues. The V segment lost 4 bases and the J segment 2 bases; nucleotides outside the gene matches: 3. Germline lookup yields CDR1 SGHTS and CDR2 YDEGEE. The DNA of the CDR3 is TGTGCCAGCAGCCGAGGACTAGCGGCCTACAATGAGCAGTTCTTC. Translated: CASSRGLAAYNEQFF.

The V call is TRBV10-3, the J call TRBJ2-1; 9 nucleotides agree with TRBD2. Germline V gene lookup returns CDR1 ENHRY and CDR2 SYGVKD. V trimming: 6 bases; J trimming: 10 bases; junction bases outside the gene matches: 22. This CDR3 is 18 amino acids long. CDR3 sequence reads: CAISPSERLAGGPNEQFF. CDR3 sequence (DNA): TGTGCCATCAGCCCCTCCGAGCGTCTGGCGGGGGGGCCCAACGAGCAGTTCTTC.

On this clone: Relative to the germline gene, one junction end is altered; a read error may explain this. The chain recombines TRBV9 with TRBJ2-3; 11 bases agree with TRBD2. CDR3 length: 14 amino acids. Germline values: CDR1 SGDLS, CDR2 YYNGEE. The CDR3, as DNA: TGTGCCAGCGGTAGCGGGGGGGCCACAAATACGCAGTATTTT. Translation: CASGSGGATNTQYF. Using reference TRBV9 and TRBJ2-3 for the parts outside the CDR3, the full variable domain is DSGVTQTPKHLITATGQRVTLRCSPRSGDLSVYWYQQSLDQGLQFLIQYYNGEERAKGNILERFSAQQFPDLHSELNLSSLELGDSALYFCASGSGGATNTQYFGPGTRLTVL.

This chain uses TRBV14 with TRBJ2-3, with D hard to call. Germline V gene lookup returns CDR1 SGHDN and CDR2 FVKESK. CDR3 length: 12 residues. V shed 0 bases and J shed 8 bases, with 6 bases lying between them. CDR3 loop: CASSQERRTQYF. CDR3 in DNA: TGTGCCAGCAGCCAAGAGAGGCGTACGCAGTATTTT. Drawing the rest from reference TRBV14 and TRBJ2-3, the complete variable domain is EAGVTQFPSHSVIEKGQTVTLRCDPISGHDNLYWYRRVMGKEIKFLLHFVKESKQDESGMPNNRFLAERTGGTYSTLKVQPAELEDSGVYFCASSQERRTQYFGPGTRLTVL.

The chain couples TRBV19 to TRBJ1-5, with 7 positions matching TRBD1. V lost 1 base to trimming and J lost 0 bases; unmatched junction nucleotides: 6. Germline V gene data show CDR1 as LNHDA and CDR2 as SQIVND (reference sequence). This CDR3 is 17 amino acids long. The CDR3 DNA sequence: TGTGCCAGTAGTATAGGTCCAGGGGGAAATAGCAATCAGCCCCAGCATTTT. Protein sequence: CASSIGPGGNSNQPQHF.

The V and J genes are TRBV19 and TRBJ2-7; D possibly corresponds to TRBD1 (5 bases). CDR1 and CDR2 from the germline V gene are LNHDA and SQIVND (reference sequence). This CDR3 has 12 amino acids. The V gene lost 5 bases and the J gene lost 6 bases, with 11 bases spanning the gap. The DNA for the CDR3 is TGTGCCAGTAGTCGGCAGGGTGTCGAGCAGTACTTC. Its translation: CASSRQGVEQYF.

This clone occurred a few times. The chain couples TRBV7-6 to TRBJ1-6; TRBD1 aligns across 7 bases. Looked up from germline, CDR1 is SGHVS and CDR2 is FNYEAQ. Losses at the gene ends were 1 base for V and 0 bases for J; bases not matched to a gene: 0. This CDR3 is built from 16 residues. The CDR3 is CASSLGQGSYNSPLHF. CDR3 coding DNA: TGTGCCAGCAGCTTAGGACAGGGCTCCTATAATTCACCCCTCCACTTT.

The chain employs TRBV2 and TRBJ1-4, with 7 bases lining up with TRBD1. Looked up from germline, CDR1 is SNHLY and CDR2 is FYNNEI. The CDR3 extends over 14 amino acids. Losses at the gene ends were 6 bases for V and 5 bases for J; bases not matched to a gene: 6. In nucleotides, the CDR3 is TGTGCCAGCAGCCGGGACAGAGCAAATGAAAAACTGTTTTTT. Translation gives CASSRDRANEKLFF.

Only one count was recorded for this clone. V and J are TRBV29-1 and TRBJ2-2; 9 nucleotides match TRBD1. Germline V gene lookup returns CDR1 SQVTM and CDR2 ANQGSEA. The V gene end was trimmed by 3 bases and the J gene end by 7 bases; junction bases not matched to a gene: 15. The CDR3 sequence is 17 residues long. CDR3 in DNA: TGCAGCGTTGATTCTCCCGGGACAGGGTTAGGCGGCGGGGAGCTGTTTTTT. It translates to CSVDSPGTGLGGGELFF.

The genes are TRBV3-1 (or the pseudogene TRBV3-2) and TRBJ1-2; D is unclear. Germline V gives CDR1 LGHDT, CDR2 YNNKEL (reference sequence). The CDR3 length is 16 residues. Trimming took 1 base from V and 7 from J, leaving 19 bases between them. The DNA of the CDR3 is TGTGCCAGCAGCCAAGGATGGAGCCGCGTGGAATCTGGCTACACCTTC. This sequence encodes CASSQGWSRVESGYTF.

The V gene is TRBV19, the J gene TRBJ1-2; no reliable D call. CDR1 and CDR2 from the germline V gene are LNHDA and SQIVND (reference sequence). With 3 bases removed from V and 2 bases from J, the gap between germline ends came to 7 bases. CDR3 length: 13 amino acids. The CDR3 sequence: CASSIPQNYGYTF. In DNA, the CDR3 is TGTGCCAGTAGTATCCCACAGAACTATGGCTACACCTTC.

This chain connects TRBV10-3 to TRBJ1-1, with 7 nucleotides matching TRBD1. Germline V gene sequence: CDR1 ENHRY, CDR2 SYGVKD. There are 14 residues in the CDR3. J lost 1 base, V lost 2 bases, and 1 base had no gene match. The CDR3 is CAISERQGNTEAFF. The CDR3 DNA reads TGTGCCATCAGTGAGAGACAGGGGAACACTGAAGCTTTCTTT.

The V and J genes are TRBV19 and TRBJ1-2; the match to TRBD1 covers 10 bases. The CDR3 contains 16 residues. The V gene's germline CDR1 is LNHDA and CDR2 SQIVND (reference sequence). Trimming took 7 bases from V and 0 from J; bases not matched to a gene: 8. The CDR3 DNA reads as TGTGCCAGTACTCGTCCGGGACAGGGGCCTAACTATGGCTACACCTTC. Translation: CASTRPGQGPNYGYTF. The full variable domain, its missing parts supplied by reference TRBV19 and TRBJ1-2, is DGGITQSPKYLFRKEGQNVTLSCEQNLNHDAMYWYRQDPGQGLRLIYYSQIVNDFQKGDIAEGYSVSREKKESFPLTVTSAQKNPTAFYLCASTRPGQGPNYGYTFGSGTRLTVV.

J is TRBJ1-1 and V is TRBV6-2 or TRBV6-3; D not certain. Between the trimmed V and J ends, which lost 0 bases and 8 bases, there was a span of 10 bases. This CDR3 spans 13 amino acids. Germline-derived CDR1 and CDR2 are MNHEY and SVGEGT. As DNA, the CDR3 is TGTGCCAGCAGTTACTCGGGCAGGCCCGAAGCTTTCTTT. It specifies CASSYSGRPEAFF.

There are a few counts of this clone. The rearrangement joins TRBV27 to TRBJ2-5; 9 bases match TRBD1. J lost 7 bases, V lost 5 bases, and 11 bases had no gene match. CDR1 MNHEY and CDR2 SMNVEV come from the germline V gene (reference sequence). The CDR3 covers 15 residues. The CDR3 bases are TGTGCCAGCAGTCCCACAGGGGGCTCCGGGGTGACCCAGTACTTC. Translation gives CASSPTGGSGVTQYF.

The chain couples TRBV14 to TRBJ2-1; 13 bases fit TRBD2. CDR3 length equals 18 residues. Per the germline V gene, CDR1 is SGHDN and CDR2 is FVKESK. V lost 4 bases to trimming and J lost 4 bases; unmatched junction nucleotides: 10. The CDR3 sequence is CASSPLPGTSGEYNEQFF. CDR3 coding DNA: TGTGCCAGCAGCCCTCTCCCCGGGACTAGCGGGGAGTACAATGAGCAGTTCTTC.

The V call is TRBV25-1, the J call TRBJ2-7; D is ambiguous. Germline values: CDR1 MGHDK, CDR2 SYGVNS. The CDR3 has 13 residues. V gave up 1 base and J gave up 2 bases, with 6 bases separating them. In DNA form, the CDR3 reads TGTGCCAGCAGTGAATCTCCGGCCTACGAGCAGTACTTC. It encodes CASSESPAYEQYF.